A single sample gave rise to the 24 T cell receptor beta chains below, sequenced in a study of blood T cell repertoires in COVID-19. The table came from immunoSEQ multiplex PCR; TCRdb's copy has only in-frame clones and leaves some out. The table includes about 220,000 clones, 88% detected once. Sequenced: PBMCs or T cells enriched from blood (not recorded which). The receptors shown here come from a woman between 50 and 59 years old with acute COVID-19.

The rearrangement links TRBV6-6 to TRBJ2-7; the D is unclear. Germline CDR1 reads MNHNY; CDR2 reads SVGAGI (reference sequence). The CDR3 sequence is 14 residues long. The V end was cut by 5 bases, the J end by 1 base, with 12 bases between. Here the CDR3 reads CASSQTLDSYEQYF. For the CDR3, the DNA is TGTGCCAGCAGTCAAACCCTAGATTCCTACGAGCAGTACTTC.

This chain connects TRBV14 to TRBJ1-4; D call uncertain. Trimming cost V 4 bases and J 4 bases, with 19 bases left between them. Germline CDR1 SGHDN, CDR2 FVKESK. The CDR3 runs to 17 residues. The CDR3 loop reads CASSRLGRAWGNEKLFF. The CDR3 bases are TGTGCCAGCAGCCGGCTAGGGCGGGCCTGGGGTAATGAAAAACTGTTTTTT.

The chain links TRBV7-2 to TRBJ1-1, with TRBD1 identical over 9 bases. V was pared by 0 bases and J by 5 bases, with 13 bases of the junction left unmatched. Germline V CDR1 and CDR2: SGHTA, FQGNSA. The CDR3 has 18 residues. The CDR3 loop is CASSLALTQGALGTEAFF. For the CDR3, the DNA is TGTGCCAGCAGCTTAGCACTAACACAGGGGGCGCTGGGGACTGAAGCTTTCTTT.

The chain is built from TRBV7-2 and TRBJ2-1; 10 nucleotides line up with TRBD1. In germline, CDR1 is SGHTA, CDR2 FQGNSA. The CDR3 is 15 residues long. V was clipped by 3 bases and J by 4 bases; unmatched bases: 3. CDR3 DNA: TGTGCCAGCAGCTTCGGACAGGGGGGATACAATGAGCAGTTCTTC. Its translation is CASSFGQGGYNEQFF.

This rearrangement joins TRBV7-2 to TRBJ2-1; D is uncertain. Germline assignment: CDR1 SGHTA and CDR2 FQGNSA. The CDR3 is 13 amino acids. V was shortened by 1 base and J by 6 bases, with 7 bases between the two germline ends. CDR3 bases: TGTGCCAGCAGCTTAGATCGTGTCAATGAGCAGTTCTTC. It encodes CASSLDRVNEQFF.

CDR3 coding DNA: TGTGCCAGCAGCGGGCACAGGGAGGGTTTTGCGGCGTATAGCTCCTACGAGCAGTACTTC. Translating gives CASSGHREGFAAYSSYEQYF. The gene calls are TRBV13 and TRBJ2-7; a weak D match, TRBD2 (7 bases). The V end was cut by 5 bases, the J end by 0 bases, with 29 bases between. Germline V lookup: CDR1 PRHDT, CDR2 FYEKMQ (reference sequence). The length of the CDR3 is 20 residues.

The chain links TRBV19 to TRBJ2-7; 7 positions agree with TRBD1. Losses at the gene ends were 5 bases for V and 1 base for J; bases not matched to a gene: 8. CDR1 and CDR2 from the germline V gene are LNHDA and SQIVND (reference sequence). The CDR3 loop spans 15 amino acids. The CDR3 coding sequence is TGTGCCAGTAGTCCGGACAGGACCCGATCCTACGAGCAGTACTTC. Its protein is CASSPDRTRSYEQYF.

The chain employs TRBV28 and TRBJ2-5; 11 nucleotides match TRBD1. The J segment lost 3 bases and the V segment lost 1 base, leaving 4 bases of the junction unmatched. CDR1 MDHEN and CDR2 SYDVKM come from the germline V gene. CDR3 length: 16 amino acids. CDR3 amino acids: CASSLFGTGGEETQYF. The CDR3 DNA reads TGTGCCAGCAGTTTATTTGGGACAGGGGGTGAAGAGACCCAGTACTTC.

This clone has a single count. This chain uses TRBV29-1 with TRBJ1-5; possible D gene TRBD1, 6 bases. Trimming shortened V by 6 bases and J by 6 bases, and 15 bases separated the two germline ends. The CDR3 runs 13 residues. Germline V lookup: CDR1 SQVTM, CDR2 ANQGSEA. The CDR3 DNA sequence: TGCAGCGTGACCAGGGGTCCTGGTCAGCCCCAGCATTTT. Translating gives CSVTRGPGQPQHF.

The chain employs TRBV12-1 and TRBJ2-5; the listed D gene, TRBD2, was not tested against the DNA. TRBV12-1 represents a pseudogene. This CDR3 region has 15 residues. The CDR3 region has the DNA TGTGCCAGCAGCGATAGCGGGAGGGCCGGGGAGACCCAGTACTTC. Its protein product is CASSDSGRAGETQYF.

The rearrangement joins TRBV10-2 to TRBJ2-1, with TRBD2 identical over 10 bases. V was pared by 5 bases and J by 6 bases, with 10 bases of the junction left unmatched. Germline-derived CDR1 and CDR2 are WSHSY and SAAADI. CDR3 length: 16 residues. The CDR3 nucleotides read TGCGCCAGCAGTTCCTCGACTAGCGGGTGGGGCAATGAGCAGTTCTTC. Protein: CASSSSTSGWGNEQFF.

The J gene is TRBJ1-2, the V gene TRBV9; D possibly corresponds to TRBD1 (6 bases). There are 14 residues in the CDR3. V was pared by 0 bases and J by 7 bases, with 13 bases between. Germline values: CDR1 SGDLS, CDR2 YYNGEE. CDR3 DNA: TGTGCCAGCAGCGTAGTGGGAACAGGGCTTGGCTACACCTTC. It specifies CASSVVGTGLGYTF.

The genes are TRBV29-1 and TRBJ2-7; 11 bases fit TRBD2. V lost 1 base and J lost 0; bases outside the gene matches: 2. Germline V gene sequence: CDR1 SQVTM, CDR2 ANQGSEA. CDR3 length: 15 amino acids. Here the CDR3 reads CSVEAGTSGSYEQYF. In DNA, the CDR3 is TGCAGCGTTGAAGCCGGGACTAGCGGCTCCTACGAGCAGTACTTC.

This chain uses TRBV2 with TRBJ2-1, with 8 bases matching TRBD2. The trim removed 8 bases at V and 9 bases at J, leaving 12 bases unmatched. The germline gives CDR1 SNHLY, CDR2 FYNNEI. This CDR3 is built from 14 residues. CDR3 sequence: CASEPGLESSEQFF. CDR3 DNA sequence: TGTGCCAGCGAACCGGGACTAGAGAGTAGTGAGCAGTTCTTC. The full variable domain, with the rest looked up from reference TRBV2 and TRBJ2-1, is EPEVTQTPSHQVTQMGQEVILRCVPISNHLYFYWYRQILGQKVEFLVSFYNNEISEKSEIFDDQFSVERPDGSNFTLKIRSTKLEDSAMYFCASEPGLESSEQFFGPGTRLTVL.

The chain uses TRBV30 and TRBJ2-7; TRBD1 aligns across 9 bases. Germline V gene data show CDR1 as GTSNPN and CDR2 as SVGIG (reference sequence). V was pared by 8 bases and J by 5 bases, with 10 bases of the junction left unmatched. CDR3 length: 13 residues. CDR3 DNA: TGTGCCCGGGGTAGACAGGGGGGCGACGAGCAGTACTTC. It yields the protein CARGRQGGDEQYF.

This rearrangement joins TRBV6-2 or TRBV6-3 to TRBJ2-7, with a tentative D call TRBD2 (5 bases). Germline V gene data show CDR1 as MNHEY and CDR2 as SVGEGT. CDR3 length: 15 amino acids. V lost 2 bases and J lost 4, with 15 bases in between. The CDR3 bases are TGTGCCAGCAGTTACGTGACGGGATTTCGTTACGAGCAGTACTTC. Protein sequence: CASSYVTGFRYEQYF.

The rearrangement links TRBV4-1 to TRBJ1-5, with a tentative D call TRBD1 (5 bases). Deletions cut 2 bases from V and 1 base from J, with 9 bases between. The CDR3 loop spans 15 amino acids. CDR1 MGHRA and CDR2 YSYEKL come from the germline V gene. The CDR3 DNA reads as TGCGCCAGCAGCCAACGCGACAGAAGCAATCAGCCCCAGCATTTT. Translation gives CASSQRDRSNQPQHF.

This chain uses TRBV29-1 with TRBJ2-1, with 9 bases that match TRBD1. V was pared by 7 bases and J by 4 bases, with 5 bases of the junction left unmatched. From germline, CDR1 is SQVTM and CDR2 ANQGSEA. CDR3 length: 13 residues. In DNA, the CDR3 is TGCAGCGGCCTCGGGACAGGGTACAATGAGCAGTTCTTC. Residues: CSGLGTGYNEQFF.

The chain is built from TRBV3-1 (or the pseudogene TRBV3-2) and TRBJ2-1; 9 positions agree with TRBD2. The germline CDR1 and CDR2 sequences are LGHDT and YNNKEL (reference sequence). Trimming took 4 bases from V and 9 from J; bases not matched to a gene: 13. The CDR3 runs to 16 residues. The CDR3 reads CASSPSGAGGRLEQFF. The DNA for the CDR3 is TGTGCCAGCAGCCCCTCTGGAGCGGGAGGCCGCCTTGAGCAGTTCTTC.

The gene calls are TRBV6-5 and TRBJ1-1, with D possibly being TRBD1 (5 bases). Per the germline V gene, CDR1 is MNHEY and CDR2 is SVGAGI. This CDR3 comprises 14 residues. The germline V and J ends were trimmed by 7 bases and 4 bases, with 16 bases remaining between them. The CDR3 DNA is TGTGCCAGCACCTCGATAAGGGGAGGCACTGAAGCTTTCTTT. Its protein is CASTSIRGGTEAFF.

This clone has more than one count but fewer than ten. CDR3 residues: CASSGRDSHNSPLHF. The CDR3 bases are TGTGCCAGCTCTGGCCGGGACAGCCATAATTCACCCCTCCACTTT. The chain employs TRBV18 and TRBJ1-6; 7 bases are shared with TRBD1. J was trimmed by 5 bases and V by 6 bases; bases with no gene match: 7. CDR1 is KGHSH and CDR2 is LQKENI in the germline V gene. The length of the CDR3 is 15 residues.

The table lists this clone with a count of one. The same CDR3 arises from other DNA sequences in this sample as well. This chain links TRBV5-1 with TRBJ1-1; D uncertain. The CDR3 has 14 residues. The V gene's germline CDR1 is SGHRS and CDR2 YFSETQ. Trimming cost V 4 bases and J 1 base, with 11 bases left between them. The CDR3 protein is CASSLRGQNTEAFF. The CDR3 nucleotides read TGCGCCAGCAGCCTCCGTGGGCAGAACACTGAAGCTTTCTTT.

The chain carries TRBV28 and TRBJ2-7, with D maybe TRBD2 (7 bases). Trimming stripped 6 bases from V and 1 base from J, with 19 bases between. The germline V gene encodes CDR1 MDHEN and CDR2 SYDVKM. The CDR3 spans 16 residues. CDR3 amino acids: CASRTPGRGLSYEQYF. CDR3 nucleotide sequence: TGTGCCAGCAGGACCCCGGGCAGGGGACTATCCTACGAGCAGTACTTC.

The rearrangement links TRBV5-1 to TRBJ1-4; TRBD1 aligns across 9 bases. The CDR3 runs 16 residues. Germline V lookup: CDR1 SGHRS, CDR2 YFSETQ. Losses at the gene ends were 4 bases for V and 4 bases for J; bases not matched to a gene: 8. The CDR3 here is CASSKTGGIGNEKLFF. DNA for the CDR3: TGCGCCAGCAGCAAAACAGGGGGCATTGGTAATGAAAAACTGTTTTTT.